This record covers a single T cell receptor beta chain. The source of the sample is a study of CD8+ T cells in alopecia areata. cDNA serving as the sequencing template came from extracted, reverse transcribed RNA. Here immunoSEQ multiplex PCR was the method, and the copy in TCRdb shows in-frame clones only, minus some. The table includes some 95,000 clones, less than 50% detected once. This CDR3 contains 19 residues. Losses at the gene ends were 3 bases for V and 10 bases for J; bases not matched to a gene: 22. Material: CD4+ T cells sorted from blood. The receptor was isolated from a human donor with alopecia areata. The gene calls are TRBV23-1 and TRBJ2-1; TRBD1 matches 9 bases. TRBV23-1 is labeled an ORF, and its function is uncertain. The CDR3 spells CASSHTSPTGGERQEEQFF. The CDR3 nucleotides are TGCGCCAGCAGTCACACAAGTCCCACAGGGGGCGAGAGGCAGGAGGAGCAGTTCTTC.